A selection of T cell receptor beta chains follows, all from one sample in a study of identifying expanded T cells in peripheral blood. TCRdb's table, derived via immunoSEQ multiplex PCR, lists solely in-frame clones and lacks some. The table records 100,000 to 150,000 clones, approximately 86% of them present only once. Specimen: blood. Receptors were obtained from a person between 18 and 75 years old in good health. The CDR3 runs from the conserved cysteine through the conserved F or W. D genes are given only for firm matches. Size tells how often a clone was seen (once, few, many) or the class of an expanded clone, and some rows leave it out.

>NA|TRBV7-3|TRBJ1-1|NA
CASSLILNTEAFF
TGTGCCAGCAGCTTAATCCTTAACACTGAAGCTTTCTTT
>NA|TRBV7-7|TRBJ2-5|NA
CASSLGRTAQETQYF
TGTGCCAGCAGCTTAGGCCGGACAGCTCAAGAGACCCAGTACTTC
>NA|TRBV7-3|TRBJ1-1|NA
CASSLLSVNTEAFF
TGTGCCAGCAGCTTACTTTCAGTGAACACTGAAGCTTTCTTT
>TRBD2|TRBV5-1|TRBJ2-1|NA
CASSPSTSGPYNEQFF
TGCGCCAGCAGCCCGAGTACTAGCGGGCCCTACAATGAGCAGTTCTTC
>NA|TRBV11-1|TRBJ2-1|NA
CASSLASYSYNEQFF
TGTGCCAGCAGCTTAGCCAGCTACTCCTACAATGAGCAGTTCTTC
>TRBD1|TRBV19|TRBJ2-1|NA
CASTPGQSSYNEQFF
TGTGCCAGTACCCCGGGACAGAGCTCCTACAATGAGCAGTTCTTC
>TRBD2|TRBV5-8|TRBJ2-7|NA
CASSLGGRSSYEQYF
TGTGCCAGCAGCTTGGGCGGGAGGAGCTCCTACGAGCAGTACTTC
>TRBD1|TRBV14|TRBJ1-1|once
CASSQGTGGPRLNTEAFF
TGTGCCAGCAGCCAGGGAACAGGGGGCCCGAGATTGAACACTGAAGCTTTCTTT
>NA|TRBV27|TRBJ2-7|NA
CASSLQTVSHEQYF
TGTGCCAGCAGTCTCCAGACTGTTAGCCACGAGCAGTACTTC
>TRBD1|TRBV5-4|TRBJ1-4|NA
CASSLPGQGREKLFF
TGTGCCAGCAGCCTCCCGGGACAGGGTCGGGAAAAACTGTTTTTT
>NA|TRBV21-1|TRBJ1-2|NA
CASSGGTGRLVSYGYTF
TGTGCCAGCAGCGGGGGGACAGGGAGACTAGTAAGCTATGGCTACACCTTC
>NA|TRBV28|TRBJ2-5|NA
CASRSTGGETQYF
TGTGCCAGCAGGTCAACTGGGGGGGAGACCCAGTACTTC
>TRBD2|TRBV27|TRBJ2-5|NA
CASKSQGGRALETQYF
TGTGCCAGCAAATCCCAGGGCGGGAGGGCCTTAGAGACCCAGTACTTC
>TRBD1|TRBV6-1|TRBJ1-1|NA
CASRGTGGRTEAFF
TGTGCCAGCAGGGGGACAGGGGGCCGCACTGAAGCTTTCTTT
>NA|TRBV21-1|TRBJ1-5|NA
CASSKLGTCNQPQHF
TGTGCCAGCAGCAAATTGGGAACCTGCAATCAGCCCCAGCATTTT
>NA|TRBV10-3|TRBJ2-2|NA
CAISLQGRGELFF
TGTGCCATCAGTTTACAGGGTAGAGGGGAGCTGTTTTTT
>NA|TRBV7-9|TRBJ2-7|NA
CASSQAGTYEQYF
TGTGCCAGCAGCCAGGCGGGGACCTACGAGCAGTACTTC
>NA|TRBV19|TRBJ1-5|NA
CASSLFRDSQGSQPQHF
TGTGCCAGTAGTCTATTTAGGGATTCCCAAGGCAGTCAGCCCCAGCATTTT
>NA|TRBV2|TRBJ2-7|NA
CASSYSVYEQYF
TGTGCCAGCAGTTATAGCGTCTACGAGCAGTACTTC
>NA|TRBV5-6|TRBJ2-1|NA
CASSLARTLQFF
TGTGCCAGCAGCTTGGCGCGAACCCTACAGTTCTTC
>TRBD2|TRBV5-6|TRBJ2-3|NA
CASRLASGGHTDTQYF
TGTGCCAGCCGACTAGCTAGCGGGGGACACACAGATACGCAGTATTTT
>NA|TRBV6-1|TRBJ1-3|once
CASSEWSAGNTIYF
TGTGCCAGCAGTGAATGGTCCGCAGGAAACACCATATATTTT
>TRBD1|TRBV7-9|TRBJ1-2|few
CASSSGTGISGYTF
TGTGCCAGCAGCTCCGGGACAGGGATTAGTGGCTACACCTTC
>NA|TRBV14|TRBJ1-1|NA
CASSHQGRAEAFF
TGTGCCAGCAGCCACCAGGGTAGGGCAGAAGCTTTCTTT
>NA|TRBV21-1|TRBJ2-1|NA
CASSPPYNEQFF
TGTGCCAGCAGCCCCCCCTACAATGAGCAGTTCTTC
>TRBD1|TRBV6-6|TRBJ1-1|NA
CASSTGQGNTEAFF
TGTGCCAGCAGTACCGGACAGGGGAACACTGAAGCTTTCTTT
>NA|TRBV5-6|TRBJ1-2|NA
CASSPTRTVANYGYTF
TGTGCCAGCAGCCCTACCCGGACAGTAGCTAACTATGGCTACACCTTC
>NA|TRBV5-4|TRBJ1-4|NA
CASSLGGVYGAANEKLFF
TGTGCCAGCAGCTTGGGCGGGGTTTACGGGGCAGCTAATGAAAAACTGTTTTTT
>TRBD2|TRBV7-9|TRBJ2-7|NA
CASSTRLAGVHYEQYF
TGTGCCAGCAGCACACGACTAGCGGGAGTACACTACGAGCAGTACTTC
>NA|TRBV7-9|TRBJ1-5|NA
CASSLDGEVHQPQHF
TGTGCCAGCAGCTTAGACGGAGAAGTTCATCAGCCCCAGCATTTT
>TRBD2|TRBV28|TRBJ2-1|NA
CASSRLAGVSYNEQFF
TGTGCCAGCAGTCGACTAGCGGGAGTCTCCTACAATGAGCAGTTCTTC
>NA|TRBV4-1|TRBJ2-1|NA
CASRATVTDNEQFF
TGCGCCAGCAGGGCCACCGTCACGGACAATGAGCAGTTCTTC
>TRBD1|TRBV19|TRBJ1-2|NA
CASSPQGQGGYTF
TGTGCCAGTAGCCCCCAAGGACAGGGCGGCTACACCTTC
>NA|TRBV6-6|TRBJ2-7|NA
CASRSPPREQYF
TGTGCCAGCAGATCCCCCCCCCGCGAGCAGTACTTC
>NA|TRBV7-2|TRBJ2-3|NA
CASRSTGTLDTQYF
TGTGCCAGCAGATCAACCGGGACTCTAGATACGCAGTATTTT
>TRBD2|TRBV9|TRBJ2-1|NA
CASSPLGGGIYNEQFF
TGTGCCAGCAGCCCCCTGGGGGGAGGGATTTACAATGAGCAGTTCTTC
>NA|TRBV7-8|TRBJ2-5|NA
CASSLVRQETQYF
TGTGCCAGCAGCTTAGTCCGGCAAGAGACCCAGTACTTC
>NA|TRBV5-1|TRBJ2-2|NA
CASVPGGPAGELFF
TGCGCCAGCGTCCCGGGGGGCCCGGCCGGGGAGCTGTTTTTT
>NA|TRBV27|TRBJ1-2|NA
CASSSQTGSWGYTF
TGTGCCAGCAGTTCACAAACAGGGTCCTGGGGCTACACCTTC
>TRBD1|TRBV6-1|TRBJ1-2|NA
CASSTTGVRGYTF
TGTGCCAGCAGTACCACAGGGGTAAGGGGCTACACCTTC
>NA|TRBV7-2|TRBJ2-6|NA
CASSSRGATGANVLTF
TGTGCCAGCAGCTCCAGGGGTGCGACTGGGGCCAACGTCCTGACTTTC
>NA|TRBV18|TRBJ1-1|NA
CASSPDGGWVEAFF
TGTGCCAGCTCACCAGACGGGGGGTGGGTTGAAGCTTTCTTT
>TRBD1|TRBV5-6|TRBJ2-5|few
CASSENQGVETQYF
TGTGCCAGCAGCGAGAACCAGGGGGTTGAGACCCAGTACTTC
>NA|TRBV4-2|TRBJ1-2|NA
CASSQDDVGAGANGYTF
TGTGCCAGCAGCCAAGATGATGTGGGGGCAGGAGCCAATGGCTACACCTTC
>NA|TRBV7-2|TRBJ1-6|NA
CASSPRTDASPLHF
TGTGCCAGCAGCCCGCGGACAGATGCTTCACCCCTCCACTTT
>NA|TRBV5-3|TRBJ1-5|NA
CARSLPPADSNQPQHF
TGTGCCAGAAGCTTGCCTCCTGCAGATAGCAATCAGCCCCAGCATTTT
>NA|TRBV5-1|TRBJ2-2|NA
CASSGSNTGELFF
TGCGCCAGCAGCGGGTCGAACACCGGGGAGCTGTTTTTT
>TRBD1|TRBV5-1|TRBJ1-5|NA
CASSLAQGGQPQHF
TGCGCCAGCAGCTTGGCCCAGGGGGGTCAGCCCCAGCATTTT
>TRBD2|TRBV27|TRBJ2-1|NA
CASMGGGRISYNEQFF
TGTGCCAGCATGGGGGGCGGGAGGATTTCCTACAATGAGCAGTTCTTC
>TRBD2|TRBV4-3|TRBJ2-7|NA
CASSQDPPVSGGATEQYF
TGCGCCAGCAGCCAAGATCCCCCTGTGAGCGGGGGGGCAACCGAGCAGTACTTC
>NA|TRBV27|TRBJ1-2|NA
CASSSAGAGNYGYTF
TGTGCCAGCAGTTCCGCCGGAGCGGGAAACTATGGCTACACCTTC
>TRBD2|TRBV5-1|TRBJ2-1|NA
CASIRGSGAGGEQFF
TGCGCCAGCATAAGGGGATCCGGGGCGGGAGGTGAGCAGTTCTTC
>NA|TRBV7-2|TRBJ1-6|NA
CASSLMVYGPLHF
TGTGCCAGCAGCTTAATGGTGTATGGACCCCTCCACTTT
>NA|TRBV5-8|TRBJ1-1|NA
CASSPQRVAFF
TGTGCCAGCAGCCCTCAGCGGGTGGCTTTCTTT
>NA|TRBV29-1|TRBJ1-2|NA
CSARGEVYYGYTF
TGCAGCGCTCGGGGGGAAGTTTACTATGGCTACACCTTC
>TRBD1|TRBV2|TRBJ1-1|NA
CASSETGERNTEAFF
TGTGCCAGCAGTGAAACAGGGGAGAGGAACACTGAAGCTTTCTTT
>NA|TRBV28|TRBJ1-1|NA
CASNKGPGNTEAFF
TGTGCCAGCAACAAGGGGCCAGGGAACACTGAAGCTTTCTTT